The rows below give T cell receptor beta chains drawn from one sample of a study of a mutant IDH1 vaccine in newly diagnosed glioma. Produced via immunoSEQ multiplex PCR; TCRdb's table is partial and in-frame only. The sample yields 65,000 or so clones, about 85% seen once. These TCRs' antigens remain unknown. This sample comprised PBMCs, obtained from a glioma patient whose treatment included an IDH1 peptide vaccine. The receptors derive from a man aged 25 to 45 with glioma. The CDR3 runs from the conserved cysteine through the conserved F or W. A D gene is named only where the DNA matches it firmly. Only some rows state a clone size, as once, few, many or a class for expanded clones.

>-|TRBV7-9|TRBJ2-5|-
TGTGCCAGCAGACGGTCAAGCGGTGGGGAGACCCAGTACTTC
CASRRSSGGETQYF
>-|TRBV7-9|TRBJ1-6|TRBD1
TGTGCCAGCAGCTCCAATCGACAGGGTGGTAATTCACCCCTCCACTTT
CASSSNRQGGNSPLHF
>few|TRBV5-1|TRBJ1-1|-
TGCGCCAGCAGCTCCGGACGGGAGCCAGTGAACACTGAAGCTTTCTTT
CASSSGREPVNTEAFF
>-|TRBV4-2|TRBJ1-2|-
TGTGCCAGCAGCCAAGAGACAGAAATAAACTATGGCTACACCTTC
CASSQETEINYGYTF
>-|TRBV7-9|TRBJ2-2|-
TGTGCCAGCAGCCGCGGAAAGCAATCGAACACCGGGGAGCTGTTTTTT
CASSRGKQSNTGELFF
>-|TRBV10-1|TRBJ2-3|TRBD2
TGCGCCAGCAGTGAGGTAGCGGGGGTTCCTCCGGCAGATACGCAGTATTTT
CASSEVAGVPPADTQYF
>once|TRBV5-1|TRBJ2-1|-
TGCGCCAGCAGCTTTGGAACAAATCAATACAATGAGCAGTTCTTC
CASSFGTNQYNEQFF
>-|TRBV28|TRBJ2-7|TRBD2
TGTGCCAGCAGTATAGGGGGACTAGCCGAGCAGTACTTC
CASSIGGLAEQYF
>-|TRBV10-3|TRBJ1-1|TRBD1
TGTGCCATCAGTGAGTCCGGGACAGAAGAAGCTTTCTTT
CAISESGTEEAFF
>-|TRBV5-1|TRBJ2-1|-
TGCGCCAGCACCCCTCAGGGTAGTGAGCAGTTCTTC
CASTPQGSEQFF
>-|TRBV18|TRBJ1-2|-
TGTGCCGGCTCACCACCTGACGGGCCAGGGCGACCTTATGGCTACACCTTC
CAGSPPDGPGRPYGYTF
>-|TRBV6-5|TRBJ1-1|-
TGTGCCAGCAGTCAACGACAGGCCACTGAAGCTTTCTTT
CASSQRQATEAFF
>once|TRBV4-1|TRBJ2-3|TRBD2
TGCGCCAGCAGCCACAATCGACCTAGCGGGGGGGCGGCAGATACGCAGTATTTT
CASSHNRPSGGAADTQYF
>-|TRBV9|TRBJ1-2|-
TGTGCCAGCACCCAATTTGACGGTTGGGACTATGGCTACACCTTC
CASTQFDGWDYGYTF
>-|TRBV13|TRBJ2-7|-
TGTGCCAGCAGCCCAAGGATGAATGGGAGAGAGCAGTACTTC
CASSPRMNGREQYF
>-|TRBV7-2|TRBJ1-4|TRBD1
TGTGCCAGCAGCGGACTCGACAGGGTGAAACTGTTTTTT
CASSGLDRVKLFF
>-|TRBV11-2|TRBJ1-6|-
TGTGCCAGCAGCTCCAGACCCGATTCACCCCTCCACTTT
CASSSRPDSPLHF
>-|TRBV27|TRBJ1-2|-
TGTGCCAGCAGTTACCGGCGGCAGGCCGTCCAAGATGGGATCGATGGCTACACCTTC
CASSYRRQAVQDGIDGYTF
>-|TRBV4-2|TRBJ1-5|TRBD1
TGTGCCAGCAGCCAAGATCCTGGACAGGGAAGCTATAGCAATCAGCCCCAGCATTTT
CASSQDPGQGSYSNQPQHF
>-|TRBV19|TRBJ1-5|-
TGTGCCAGTATATTCCCAAAACGGTTTAGCAATCAGCCCCAGCATTTT
CASIFPKRFSNQPQHF